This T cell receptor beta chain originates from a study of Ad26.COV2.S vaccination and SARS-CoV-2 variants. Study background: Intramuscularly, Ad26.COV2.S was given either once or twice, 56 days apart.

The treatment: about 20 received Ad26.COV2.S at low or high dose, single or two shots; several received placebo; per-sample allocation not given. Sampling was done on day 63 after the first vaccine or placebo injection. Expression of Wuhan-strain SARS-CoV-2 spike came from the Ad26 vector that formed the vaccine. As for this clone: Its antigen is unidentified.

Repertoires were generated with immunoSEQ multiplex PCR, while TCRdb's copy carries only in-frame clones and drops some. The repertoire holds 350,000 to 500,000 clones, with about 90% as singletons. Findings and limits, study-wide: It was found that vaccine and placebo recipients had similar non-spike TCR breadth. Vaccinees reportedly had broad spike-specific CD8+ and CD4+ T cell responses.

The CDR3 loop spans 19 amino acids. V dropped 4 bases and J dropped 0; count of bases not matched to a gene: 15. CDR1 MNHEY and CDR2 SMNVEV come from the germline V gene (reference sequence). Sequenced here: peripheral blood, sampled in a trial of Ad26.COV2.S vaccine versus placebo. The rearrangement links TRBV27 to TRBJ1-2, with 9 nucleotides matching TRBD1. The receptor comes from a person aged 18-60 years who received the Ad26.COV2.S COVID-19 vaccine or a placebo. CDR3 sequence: CASSSLTGTGLDTNYGYTF. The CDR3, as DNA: TGTGCCAGCAGTTCATTAACCGGGACAGGGCTAGACACTAACTATGGCTACACCTTC.